The sample holds a few counts of the clone carrying this T cell receptor (beta chain). This entry belongs to a study of human T cells and chemical hapten exposure. The sample's time point: pre-sensitization, week 0. Treatment noted: therapeutic diphenylcyclopropenone sensitization with weekly scalp DPC. Unfractionated whole blood was the source from which total RNA was extracted. Each CDR3 protein is one row after TCRdb ran MiXCR on the RACE reads. In the table there are 250,000 or so distinct CDR3 sequences, over 7.5% of which are singletons. Germline-derived CDR1 and CDR2 are SGHRS and YFSETQ. The length of the CDR3 is 17 residues. V was trimmed by 5 bases and J by 0 bases, leaving 17 bases between them.

This clonotype was sampled from a man aged 18 to 35 with alopecia areata. Some clones in this sample may be carry-over from other donors' samples. The V gene is TRBV5-1, the J gene TRBJ2-2; no clear D. The sample was whole blood, taken in connection with sensitization to the hapten diphenylcyclopropenone (DPC). The CDR3 region is CASRDRQDETNTGELFF. The CDR3 DNA sequence: TGCGCCAGCAGGGACCGCCAAGATGAGACGAACACCGGGGAGCTGTTTTTT.